A selection of T cell receptor beta chains follows, all from one sample in a study of T cells in Graves' hyperthyroidism and ophthalmopathy. From the multiplex PCR reads, TCRdb called clonotypes with MiXCR, one entry per CDR3 protein. Among about 840,000 distinct CDR3 sequences listed, around 39% were seen once. The material sequenced was blood. These receptors were taken from a man between 18 and 35 years old with Graves' hyperthyroidism. Each CDR3 is given with its conserved first and last residue. The D gene is left open where the match is weak. Clone size, where shown, is once, few, many, or a class for clones that have expanded.

CASTRDRGEGYTF | TGTGCCAGCACCCGTGACAGGGGCGAGGGCTACACCTTC | TRBJ1-2 | TRBV25-1 | NA | TRBD1
CASRRGGVRGINEQYF | TGTGCCAGCAGGCGGGGGGGGGTGAGGGGAATCAACGAGCAGTACTTC | TRBJ2-7 | TRBV11-2 | NA | TRBD2
CATSRKTGGRSNTGELFF | TGTGCCACCAGCAGAAAAACAGGGGGCCGCTCGAACACCGGGGAGCTGTTTTTT | TRBJ2-2 | TRBV15 | NA | TRBD1
CSARDLASGSYEQYF | TGCAGTGCTAGAGATCTGGCTAGCGGGAGCTACGAGCAGTACTTC | TRBJ2-7 | TRBV20-1 | few | TRBD2
CSVEAGGYEQYF | TGCAGCGTTGAAGCTGGCGGCTACGAGCAGTACTTC | TRBJ2-7 | TRBV29-1 | many | NA
CSAGLVNSPLHF | TGCAGTGCCGGACTTGTCAATTCACCCCTCCACTTT | TRBJ1-6 | TRBV20-1 | NA | NA
CASGSSLKMKLFF | TGTGCTAGTGGTTCCTCCCTCAAGATGAAACTGTTTTTT | TRBJ1-4 | TRBV12-5 | NA | NA
CATQDRYTEAFF | TGTGCCACCCAGGACCGCTACACTGAAGCTTTCTTT | TRBJ1-1 | TRBV24-1 | NA | NA
CASSLAKDYGYTF | TGTGCCAGCAGCTTGGCCAAGGACTATGGCTACACCTTC | TRBJ1-2 | TRBV5-8 | many | NA
CASSAPGMNTEAFF | TGTGCCAGCAGCGCCCCCGGGATGAACACTGAAGCTTTCTTT | TRBJ1-1 | TRBV9 | NA | NA
CASSLGHNEKLFF | TGTGCCAGCAGCTTGGGGCATAATGAAAAACTGTTTTTT | TRBJ1-4 | TRBV5-6 | NA | NA
CASSLVVLGASGANVLTF | TGTGCCAGCAGCTTAGTCGTACTCGGGGCCTCTGGGGCCAACGTCCTGACTTTC | TRBJ2-6 | TRBV11-2 | NA | NA
CATSDLQVGGNRSSNQPQHF | TGTGCCACCAGTGATTTGCAAGTAGGGGGCAATAGGAGTAGCAATCAGCCCCAGCATTTT | TRBJ1-5 | TRBV24-1 | NA | TRBD1
CSLAGGETQYF | TGCAGCTTAGCGGGCGGGGAGACCCAGTACTTC | TRBJ2-5 | TRBV29-1 | NA | TRBD2
CASSLTPGNTIYF | TGTGCCAGCAGCTTAACTCCCGGAAACACCATATATTTT | TRBJ1-3 | TRBV7-3 | many | NA
CASRQGTEPQHF | TGTGCCAGCAGACAGGGGACGGAGCCCCAGCATTTT | TRBJ1-5 | TRBV6-1 | NA | TRBD1
CASSQDRARSPLHF | TGTGCCAGCAGCCAAGACAGGGCTCGATCACCCCTCCACTTT | TRBJ1-6 | TRBV13 | many | TRBD1
CASSAGQGRYEQYF | TGCGCCAGCAGTGCGGGACAGGGGCGCTACGAGCAGTACTTC | TRBJ2-7 | TRBV5-1 | few | TRBD1
CSVGGTETQYF | TGCAGCGTGGGGGGGACAGAGACCCAGTACTTC | TRBJ2-5 | TRBV29-1 | NA | TRBD2
CASSPYGTGAFF | TGTGCCAGCAGCCCTTACGGGACAGGAGCTTTCTTT | TRBJ1-1 | TRBV7-8 | NA | TRBD1
CASSPRQGVLSGANVLTF | TGTGCCAGCAGCCCCAGACAGGGGGTCCTATCTGGGGCCAACGTCCTGACTTTC | TRBJ2-6 | TRBV7-2 | few | TRBD1
CSVEENRGGGELFF | TGCAGCGTTGAAGAAAACAGGGGAGGCGGGGAGCTGTTTTTT | TRBJ2-2 | TRBV29-1 | NA | NA
CASNRPWAQETQYF | TGTGCCAGCAACCGGCCTTGGGCCCAGGAGACCCAGTACTTC | TRBJ2-5 | TRBV7-2 | NA | NA
CASRRIIDRGWNTGELFF | TGTGCCAGCCGTCGGATTATCGACAGGGGTTGGAACACCGGGGAGCTGTTTTTT | TRBJ2-2 | TRBV19 | NA | TRBD1
CATSRDRGKNQPQHF | TGTGCCACCAGCAGAGATCGAGGGAAGAATCAGCCCCAGCATTTT | TRBJ1-5 | TRBV15 | many | NA
CSARVSGGAGQETQYF | TGCAGTGCTAGAGTCTCCGGGGGCGCGGGCCAAGAGACCCAGTACTTC | TRBJ2-5 | TRBV20-1 | NA | NA
CSAHEENGRADEQYF | TGCAGTGCTCATGAAGAAAACGGGAGGGCCGACGAGCAGTACTTC | TRBJ2-7 | TRBV20-1 | NA | TRBD2
CASSAGTFNTGELFF | TGTGCCAGCAGCGCCGGGACTTTTAACACCGGGGAGCTGTTTTTT | TRBJ2-2 | TRBV9 | NA | NA
CASSWRENTEAFF | TGTGCCAGCAGCTGGAGGGAGAACACTGAAGCTTTCTTT | TRBJ1-1 | TRBV13 | many | NA
CASSLRFNQPQHF | TGTGCCAGCAGCCTCCGGTTCAATCAGCCCCAGCATTTT | TRBJ1-5 | TRBV11-2 | NA | NA
CASSYGTGGAFF | TGTGCCAGCAGTTACGGGACAGGAGGGGCTTTCTTT | TRBJ1-1 | TRBV6-6 | NA | TRBD1
CASSLVDSVYDEQYF | TGTGCCAGCAGCTTAGTTGACTCCGTTTATGACGAGCAGTACTTC | TRBJ2-7 | TRBV7-6 | few | NA
CASVTEGTEAFF | TGTGCTAGTGTCACGGAAGGCACTGAAGCTTTCTTT | TRBJ1-1 | TRBV12-3/TRBV12-4 | many | NA
CATSRGTENTGELYF | TGTGCCACCAGCCGAGGGACAGAGAACACCGGGGAGCTGTACTTC | TRBJ2-7 | TRBV15 | NA | TRBD1
CSVSASSGANVLTF | TGCAGCGTCTCCGCCTCTTCTGGGGCCAACGTCCTGACTTTC | TRBJ2-6 | TRBV29-1 | many | NA
CATSRDEETQYF | TGTGCCACCAGCAGAGATGAGGAGACCCAGTACTTC | TRBJ2-5 | TRBV15 | many | NA
CSVEGEQEKLFF | TGCAGCGTGGAGGGAGAACAAGAAAAACTGTTTTTT | TRBJ1-4 | TRBV29-1 | NA | NA
CASSLLNSSNYEQYF | TGTGCCAGCAGTTTACTGAACAGCAGTAACTACGAGCAGTACTTC | TRBJ2-7 | TRBV12-3/TRBV12-4 | NA | NA
CAIGKATRHEQYF | TGTGCCATCGGAAAGGCCACCCGACACGAGCAGTACTTC | TRBJ2-7 | TRBV10-3 | many | NA
CASSPVSGGFETQYF | TGTGCCAGCAGCCCCGTTAGCGGGGGATTCGAGACCCAGTACTTC | TRBJ2-5 | TRBV7-2 | many | TRBD2
CASSLPARQAANYGYTF | TGTGCCAGCAGCTTGCCCGCCCGACAGGCAGCTAACTATGGCTACACCTTC | TRBJ1-2 | TRBV7-2 | many | NA
CASSLGSRSGNTIYF | TGTGCCAGCAGCTTAGGGTCCCGCTCTGGAAACACCATATATTTT | TRBJ1-3 | TRBV7-8 | many | NA
CASSARDRDQGYIYPQHF | TGTGCCAGCAGCGCCCGGGACAGAGATCAGGGCTACATTTACCCCCAGCATTTT | TRBJ1-5 | TRBV9 | NA | TRBD1